One TCR beta chain is described in this entry. No antigen is known for it. The table came from immunoSEQ multiplex PCR; TCRdb's copy has only in-frame clones and leaves some out. The sample includes tens of thousands of clones, around 91% of them seen just once. V was clipped by 6 bases and J by 3 bases; unmatched bases: 6. This CDR3 comprises 14 residues. Germline V gene data show CDR1 as MDHEN and CDR2 as SYDVKM. This specimen comes from a study of OX40 agonist ivuxolimab in advanced cancers. On the study more broadly: All patients had ivuxolimab intravenously every 2 weeks at 0.01 to 10 mg/kg. Study-level points and caveats: Antigen targets of the expanded peripheral T cells went undetermined. Clonal expansion from baseline to week 6 occurred in both CD4+ and CD8+ T cells.

Patients with autoimmune history or systemic immunosuppression were excluded. The genes are TRBV28 and TRBJ2-7; 9 nucleotides line up with TRBD1. The TCR sequence derives from an adult with an advanced solid tumor such as melanoma, head and neck, liver or kidney cancer. The sequences come from CD4+ or CD8+ T cells sorted from blood, collected in a trial of the OX40 agonist ivuxolimab. CDR3 in amino acids: CASRDRGAVYEQYF. The DNA of the CDR3 is TGTGCCAGCAGGGACAGGGGCGCCGTCTACGAGCAGTACTTC.